This T cell receptor beta chain was identified in a study of blood T cell repertoires in COVID-19. Study context: Whether acute or convalescent, the COVID-19 samples came from the United States, Italy and Spain. T cells, B-cell-depleted T cells, or PBMCs supplied cDNA or gDNA.

Original processing methods: Reference gene primer amplification in the assay estimated nucleated cell counts. Profiled with immunoSEQ multiplex PCR; TCRdb holds only in-frame clones, not every one. V and J calls plus clone size are reproduced from that table; the DNA served to infer D and trimming. The sample has 120,000 or so clones; about 80% are singletons. V gave up 4 bases and J gave up 1 base, with 4 bases separating them. This CDR3 has 12 residues. Germline V gene sequence: CDR1 KGHSH, CDR2 LQKENI. The chain carries TRBV18 and TRBJ1-1; D ambiguous. The clonotype originates from a woman between 45 and 60 years old with acute or convalescent COVID-19. Sequenced sample: peripheral blood. The CDR3, as DNA: TGTGCCAGCTCACGGGCGAACACTGAAGCTTTCTTT. It codes for CASSRANTEAFF.